Listed below are T cell receptor beta chains from one sample, sequenced in a study of beta chain features in type 1 diabetes. TCRdb keeps only in-frame clones here, not all; method: immunoSEQ multiplex PCR. The sample contains around 450,000 clones, 11% of which appear only once. The specimen was naive CD4+ T cells from blood. The receptors were sampled from a woman under 30 in good health. The CDR3 runs from the conserved cysteine through the conserved F or W. Fields, in order: J gene, D gene, clone size, V gene, CDR3 protein, CDR3 DNA. The D gene is left open where the match is weak. Clone size appears in some rows only: once, few, many, or a class for an expanded clone.

TRBJ2-3	-	few	TRBV7-2	CATQLLGDADTQYF	TGTGCCACCCAGCTTCTGGGGGATGCAGATACGCAGTATTTT
TRBJ2-7	-	-	TRBV5-6	CASRLRGTYEQYF	TGTGCCAGCCGTTTGAGGGGCACCTACGAGCAGTACTTC
TRBJ2-6	-	few	TRBV14	CASSQVRGLGTPNSGANVLTF	TGTGCCAGCAGCCAAGTGAGGGGACTCGGGACACCGAACTCTGGGGCCAACGTCCTGACTTTC
TRBJ2-3	-	few	TRBV7-2	CASSLNTSPDTQYF	TGTGCCAGCAGCTTAAACACCTCTCCAGATACGCAGTATTTT
TRBJ2-3	-	-	TRBV18	CASSPRPDRLDTQYF	TGTGCCAGCTCACCTCGACCCGACAGGCTGGATACGCAGTATTTT
TRBJ2-2	-	-	TRBV15	CATSGRVNTGELFF	TGTGCCACCTCTGGCAGGGTGAACACCGGGGAGCTGTTTTTT
TRBJ2-1	-	-	TRBV5-1	CASSLMTTPNEQFF	TGCGCCAGCAGCTTGATGACCACTCCTAATGAGCAGTTCTTC
TRBJ2-2	TRBD1	-	TRBV7-6	CASSPLGTVTTGELFF	TGTGCCAGCAGCCCCCTGGGGACAGTAACCACCGGGGAGCTGTTTTTT
TRBJ2-7	-	few	TRBV7-9	CASSPGGQQFDEQYF	TGTGCCAGCAGTCCGGGTGGACAACAGTTCGACGAGCAGTACTTC
TRBJ2-5	TRBD2	-	TRBV4-1	CASSPRAGGSYQETQYF	TGCGCCAGCAGCCCCCGGGCGGGGGGGTCGTACCAAGAGACCCAGTACTTC
TRBJ2-2	-	few	TRBV7-8	CASSKSRDTGELFF	TGTGCCAGCAGCAAATCCAGGGACACCGGGGAGCTGTTTTTT
TRBJ1-2	-	-	TRBV27	CASSPTLQGYYGYTF	TGTGCCAGCAGTCCCACCCTTCAGGGCTACTATGGCTACACCTTC
TRBJ1-5	-	few	TRBV6-1	CASSLSQPQHF	TGTGCCAGCAGCTTATCCCAGCCCCAGCATTTT
TRBJ2-5	TRBD2	few	TRBV9	CASSEGRARETQYF	TGTGCCAGCAGCGAAGGGAGGGCGCGGGAGACCCAGTACTTC
TRBJ2-1	TRBD1	-	TRBV7-2	CASSLGFPGTGPPEQFF	TGTGCCAGCAGCTTAGGATTCCCTGGGACAGGGCCCCCTGAGCAGTTCTTC
TRBJ2-7	TRBD2	-	TRBV9	CASSKSTSGFSYEQYF	TGTGCCAGCAGCAAAAGTACTAGCGGGTTCTCCTACGAGCAGTACTTC
TRBJ2-5	-	-	TRBV27	CASSPPPGRGETQYF	TGTGCCAGCAGTCCCCCCCCGGGCAGGGGAGAGACCCAGTACTTC
TRBJ2-1	-	-	TRBV4-2	CASSPYSSSYNEQFF	TGTGCCAGCAGCCCTTACTCGAGCTCCTACAATGAGCAGTTCTTC
TRBJ2-6	-	-	TRBV6-6	CASSRDISGANVLTF	TGTGCCAGCAGTCGCGACATCTCTGGGGCCAACGTCCTGACTTTC
TRBJ1-1	-	few	TRBV6-5	CASNRNTEAFF	TGTGCCAGCAACAGGAACACTGAAGCTTTCTTT
TRBJ2-6	-	-	TRBV7-9	CASSSRVAGANVLTF	TGTGCCAGCAGCTCCAGGGTGGCTGGGGCCAACGTCCTGACTTTC
TRBJ1-3	-	few	TRBV10-3	CAISPLGLSGNTIYF	TGTGCCATCAGCCCCCTTGGGCTCTCTGGAAACACCATATATTTT
TRBJ2-1	TRBD2	few	TRBV7-3	CASSSLGLAGVNEQFF	TGTGCCAGCAGCTCTCTGGGACTAGCGGGAGTCAATGAGCAGTTCTTC
TRBJ2-3	-	few	TRBV5-1	CASSFDRDTQYF	TGCGCCAGCAGCTTCGACAGAGATACGCAGTATTTT
TRBJ2-4	-	-	TRBV25-1	CASSEYAVLGKNIQYF	TGTGCCAGCAGTGAATATGCGGTCTTGGGCAAAAACATTCAGTACTTC
TRBJ2-1	-	few	TRBV27	CASSLLGRSYNEQFF	TGTGCCAGCAGTTTATTGGGACGATCGTACAATGAGCAGTTCTTC
TRBJ1-2	TRBD1	once	TRBV7-8	CASSEGQIYGYTF	TGTGCCAGCAGCGAGGGACAGATATATGGCTACACCTTC
TRBJ2-1	-	-	TRBV4-1	CASSQDRRASYNEQFF	TGCGCCAGCAGCCAAGATAGGCGGGCCTCCTACAATGAGCAGTTCTTC
TRBJ1-4	TRBD1	-	TRBV29-1	CSVEDNRGNEKLFF	TGCAGCGTTGAAGATAACAGGGGTAATGAAAAACTGTTTTTT
TRBJ2-5	TRBD1	few	TRBV20-1	CSASPGQRQYF	TGCAGTGCCAGCCCGGGACAGCGCCAGTACTTC
TRBJ2-5	-	-	TRBV5-4	CASSRRERETQYF	TGTGCCAGCAGCCGCAGGGAGAGGGAGACCCAGTACTTC
TRBJ2-7	-	few	TRBV27	CASSRRTGTSGEQYF	TGTGCCAGCAGTCGACGGACCGGGACCTCCGGCGAGCAGTACTTC
TRBJ2-5	-	few	TRBV4-3	CASSQDIGETQYF	TGCGCCAGCAGCCAAGATATCGGGGAGACCCAGTACTTC
TRBJ2-3	TRBD1	-	TRBV11-3	CASSFRPGGLDTQYF	TGTGCCAGCAGCTTTCGGCCAGGGGGCTTAGATACGCAGTATTTT
TRBJ2-4	-	-	TRBV7-8	CASSRSWALAKNIQYF	TGTGCCAGCAGCCGTAGCTGGGCCCTAGCCAAAAACATTCAGTACTTC
TRBJ2-1	TRBD2	-	TRBV7-8	CASSSASGRSSVEQFF	TGTGCCAGCAGCTCTGCGAGCGGGAGGTCCTCGGTTGAGCAGTTCTTC
TRBJ1-5	-	-	TRBV18	CASSQDRSGISPQHF	TGTGCCAGCTCACAGGACCGTAGCGGAATCAGCCCCCAGCATTTT
TRBJ2-5	-	-	TRBV29-1	CSAGPQETQYF	TGCAGCGCCGGACCCCAAGAGACCCAGTACTTC
TRBJ2-5	TRBD1	-	TRBV5-4	CASSDSGGSPQETQYF	TGTGCCAGCAGCGACTCAGGGGGAAGCCCTCAAGAGACCCAGTACTTC
TRBJ2-3	-	few	TRBV6-5	CASSYSGGTDTQYF	TGTGCCAGCAGTTACTCAGGGGGCACAGATACGCAGTATTTT
TRBJ2-1	-	-	TRBV27	CASSTKIGEQFF	TGTGCCAGCAGTACTAAGATCGGTGAGCAGTTCTTC
TRBJ1-5	-	few	TRBV30	CAWSPQVDQPQHF	TGTGCCTGGAGTCCCCAGGTCGATCAGCCCCAGCATTTT
TRBJ1-6	TRBD1	few	TRBV28	CASSLIGTGWLHF	TGTGCCAGCAGTTTAATCGGGACAGGGTGGCTCCACTTT
TRBJ2-5	-	-	TRBV5-6	CASSPRFVGTQYF	TGTGCCAGCAGCCCCAGGTTTGTCGGGACCCAGTACTTC
TRBJ2-7	-	-	TRBV30	CAWRQGTNIYEQYF	TGTGCCTGGAGACAGGGGACTAATATCTACGAGCAGTACTTC
TRBJ1-6	TRBD1	-	TRBV6-5	CASRQGVNSPLHF	TGTGCCAGCCGACAGGGGGTTAATTCACCCCTCCACTTT
TRBJ1-2	-	many	TRBV29-1	CSVEDLGPNGYTF	TGCAGCGTTGAAGATCTGGGACCAAATGGCTACACCTTC
TRBJ2-5	-	-	TRBV7-2	CASSLGVVETQYF	TGTGCCAGCAGCTTAGGGGTGGTGGAGACCCAGTACTTC
TRBJ2-7	-	few	TRBV9	CASSVSASRNYEQYF	TGTGCCAGCAGCGTATCGGCTAGCAGGAACTACGAGCAGTACTTC
TRBJ2-3	-	-	TRBV18	CASSPIRSLGHTDTQYF	TGTGCCAGCTCACCAATCAGGTCCTTGGGGCACACAGATACGCAGTATTTT
TRBJ1-2	-	-	TRBV6-1	CASSGGQLILNYGYTF	TGTGCCAGCAGTGGTGGACAGCTGATACTAAACTATGGCTACACCTTC
TRBJ2-5	TRBD1	few	TRBV13	CASSPETGVAGTQYF	TGTGCCAGCAGCCCGGAGACAGGGGTTGCGGGGACCCAGTACTTC
TRBJ1-1	-	-	TRBV30	CAWSDFLRDSEAFF	TGTGCCTGGAGTGACTTTTTAAGAGACAGCGAAGCTTTCTTT
TRBJ2-5	TRBD2	-	TRBV30	CAWSRLAGGEQYF	TGTGCCTGGAGTAGACTAGCGGGAGGTGAGCAGTACTTC
TRBJ2-1	TRBD1	few	TRBV29-1	CSVEGSRGQYNEQFF	TGCAGCGTTGAAGGGAGCAGGGGGCAGTACAATGAGCAGTTCTTC